This is a list of T cell receptor beta chains from one sample in a study of shared clonotypes between healthy human individuals. TCRdb's table, derived via immunoSEQ multiplex PCR, lists solely in-frame clones and lacks some. The table includes about 490,000 clones, around 80% detected once. Sequenced: PBMCs. These receptors were taken from a woman in her thirties or forties in good health. Some clones in this sample may be carry-over from other donors' samples. Both conserved end residues are part of each CDR3. The D gene is left open where the match is weak. The size entry is marked missing in some rows and otherwise reads once, few, many or a size class.

j_call d_call v_call clone_size cdr3_aa cdr3_nt
TRBJ2-7 TRBD2 TRBV7-8 few CASSSRRLAGYEQYF TGTGCCAGCAGCTCCCGGAGACTAGCGGGATACGAGCAGTACTTC
TRBJ1-4 TRBD1 TRBV28 - CASTLTGGLGTNEKLFF TGTGCCAGCACCCTGACAGGGGGACTAGGGACTAATGAAAAACTGTTTTTT
TRBJ2-1 TRBD2 TRBV5-4 - CASSPPGLAGGGGIF TGTGCCAGCAGCCCCCCGGGACTAGCGGGAGGTGGAGGAATCTTC
TRBJ2-3 - TRBV20-1 - CSVGDTQYF TGCAGTGTTGGAGATACGCAGTATTTT
TRBJ1-4 - TRBV18 - CASSPSQGDEKLFF TGTGCCAGCTCACCATCACAGGGTGATGAAAAACTGTTTTTT
TRBJ2-7 TRBD1 TRBV6-5 - CASRLGQEPYEQYF TGTGCCAGCAGGCTCGGACAGGAGCCCTACGAGCAGTACTTC
TRBJ1-6 TRBD1 TRBV4-2 - CASSQPTEGASPLHF TGTGCCAGCAGCCAGCCGACAGAGGGGGCCTCACCCCTCCACTTT
TRBJ2-2 TRBD2 TRBV5-4 - CASSTPQAGGDTGELFF TGTGCCAGCAGTACCCCCCAAGCGGGAGGGGACACCGGGGAGCTGTTTTTT
TRBJ2-1 - TRBV7-2 - CASSLGGVFYNEQFF TGTGCCAGCAGCTTAGGGGGGGTCTTCTACAATGAGCAGTTCTTC
TRBJ2-5 - TRBV7-3 - CASSLLPGNQETQYF TGTGCCAGCAGCTTACTACCCGGGAACCAAGAGACCCAGTACTTC
TRBJ2-2 - TRBV7-7 - CASSPWQEVTGELFF TGTGCCAGCAGCCCTTGGCAGGAAGTGACCGGGGAGCTGTTTTTT
TRBJ2-1 - TRBV4-2 - CASSQGLGPRGGDEQFF TGTGCCAGCAGCCAAGGCCTCGGACCCAGGGGGGGGGATGAGCAGTTCTTC
TRBJ2-3 - TRBV30 - CAWSVAGDTQYF TGTGCCTGGAGTGTAGCTGGAGATACGCAGTATTTT
TRBJ2-1 - TRBV4-3 - CASSQGGLVAFTVHEQFF TGCGCCAGCAGCCAAGGGGGTCTGGTGGCCTTCACCGTCCATGAGCAGTTCTTC
TRBJ2-1 TRBD2 TRBV18 - CASREGTSGSPEQFF TGTGCCAGCCGGGAGGGGACTAGCGGGTCGCCTGAGCAGTTCTTC
TRBJ1-1 TRBD1 TRBV25-1 - CASSEPSTGEISEAFF TGTGCCAGCAGTGAACCCTCGACAGGGGAAATTTCCGAAGCTTTCTTT